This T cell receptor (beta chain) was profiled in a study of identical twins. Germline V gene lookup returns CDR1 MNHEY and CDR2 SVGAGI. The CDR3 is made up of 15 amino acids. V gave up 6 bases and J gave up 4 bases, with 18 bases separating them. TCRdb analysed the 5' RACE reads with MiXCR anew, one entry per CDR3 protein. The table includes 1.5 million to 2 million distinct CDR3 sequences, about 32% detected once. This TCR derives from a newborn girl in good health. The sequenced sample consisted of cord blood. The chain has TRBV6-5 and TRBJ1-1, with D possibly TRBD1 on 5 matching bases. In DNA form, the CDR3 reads TGTGCCAGCAGGATACAGGCGCCGAGGGGCACTGAAGCTTTCTTT. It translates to CASRIQAPRGTEAFF.